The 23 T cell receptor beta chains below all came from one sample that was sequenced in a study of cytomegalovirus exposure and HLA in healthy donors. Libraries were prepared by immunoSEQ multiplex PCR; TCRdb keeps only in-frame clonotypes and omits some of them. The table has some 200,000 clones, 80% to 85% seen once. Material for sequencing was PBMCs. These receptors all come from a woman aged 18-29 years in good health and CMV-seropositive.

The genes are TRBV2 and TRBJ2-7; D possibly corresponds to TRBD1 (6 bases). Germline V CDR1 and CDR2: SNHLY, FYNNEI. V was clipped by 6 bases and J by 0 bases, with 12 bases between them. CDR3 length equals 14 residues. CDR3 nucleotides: TGTGCCAGCAGCATGTACAGGGACTCCTACGAGCAGTACTTC. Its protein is CASSMYRDSYEQYF.

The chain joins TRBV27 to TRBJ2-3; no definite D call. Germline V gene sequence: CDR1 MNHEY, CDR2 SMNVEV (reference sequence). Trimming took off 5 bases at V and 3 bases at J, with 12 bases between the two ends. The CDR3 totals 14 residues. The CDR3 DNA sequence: TGTGCCAGCAGTATAACCCCTAAGACAGATACGCAGTATTTT. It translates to CASSITPKTDTQYF.

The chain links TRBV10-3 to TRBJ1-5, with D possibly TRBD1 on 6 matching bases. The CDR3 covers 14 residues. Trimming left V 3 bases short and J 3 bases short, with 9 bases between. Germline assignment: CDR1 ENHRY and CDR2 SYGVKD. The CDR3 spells CAISERQDNQPQHF. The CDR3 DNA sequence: TGTGCCATCAGTGAAAGACAGGACAATCAGCCCCAGCATTTT.

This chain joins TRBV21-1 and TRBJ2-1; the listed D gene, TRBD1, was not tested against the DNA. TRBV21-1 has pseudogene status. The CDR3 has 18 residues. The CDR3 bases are TGTGCCAGCAGCAACCCGTCTTTGTGGGACAGGGGCCACAATGAGCAGTTCTTC. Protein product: CASSNPSLWDRGHNEQFF.

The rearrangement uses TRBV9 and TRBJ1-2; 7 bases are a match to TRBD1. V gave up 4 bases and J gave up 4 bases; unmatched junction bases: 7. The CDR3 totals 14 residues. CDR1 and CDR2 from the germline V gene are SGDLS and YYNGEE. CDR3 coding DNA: TGTGCCAGCAGCCCGGAGACAGGGTTCTATGGCTACACCTTC. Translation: CASSPETGFYGYTF.

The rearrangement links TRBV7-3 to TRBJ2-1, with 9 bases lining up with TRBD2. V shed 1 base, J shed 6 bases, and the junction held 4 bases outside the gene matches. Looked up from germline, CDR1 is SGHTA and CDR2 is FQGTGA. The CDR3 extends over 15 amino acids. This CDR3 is CASSLIAGGPNEQFF. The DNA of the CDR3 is TGTGCCAGCAGCTTAATTGCGGGGGGGCCCAATGAGCAGTTCTTC.

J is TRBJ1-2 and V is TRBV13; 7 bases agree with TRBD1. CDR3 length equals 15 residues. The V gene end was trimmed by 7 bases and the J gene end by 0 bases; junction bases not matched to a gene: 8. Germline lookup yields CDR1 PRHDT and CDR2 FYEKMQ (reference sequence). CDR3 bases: TGTGCCAGCACCCAGGGGGGTAATACTAACTATGGCTACACCTTC. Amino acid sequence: CASTQGGNTNYGYTF.

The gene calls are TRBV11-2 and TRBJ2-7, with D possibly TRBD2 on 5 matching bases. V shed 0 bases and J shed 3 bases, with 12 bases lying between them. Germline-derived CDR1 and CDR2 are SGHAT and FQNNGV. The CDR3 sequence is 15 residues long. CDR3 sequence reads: CASSLDPSGLYEQYF. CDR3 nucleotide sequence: TGTGCCAGCAGCTTAGATCCCAGCGGCCTCTACGAGCAGTACTTC. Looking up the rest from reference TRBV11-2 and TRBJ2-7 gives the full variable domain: EAGVAQSPRYKIIEKRQSVAFWCNPISGHATLYWYQQILGQGPKLLIQFQNNGVVDDSQLPKDRFSAERLKGVDSTLKIQPAKLEDSAVYLCASSLDPSGLYEQYFGPGTRLTVT.

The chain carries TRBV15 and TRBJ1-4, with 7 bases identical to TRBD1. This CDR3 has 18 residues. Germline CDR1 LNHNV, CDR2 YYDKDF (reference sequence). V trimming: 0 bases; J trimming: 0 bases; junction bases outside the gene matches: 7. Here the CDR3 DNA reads TGTGCCACCAGCAGAGATCGGGACAGCACTGCAACTAATGAAAAACTGTTTTTT. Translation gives CATSRDRDSTATNEKLFF.

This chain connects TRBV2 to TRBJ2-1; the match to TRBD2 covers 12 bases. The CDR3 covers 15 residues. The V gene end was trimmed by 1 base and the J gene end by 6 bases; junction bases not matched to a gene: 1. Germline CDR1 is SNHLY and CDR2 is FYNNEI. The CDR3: CASSEGLAGVNEQFF. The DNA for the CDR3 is TGTGCCAGCAGTGAAGGACTAGCGGGGGTCAATGAGCAGTTCTTC.

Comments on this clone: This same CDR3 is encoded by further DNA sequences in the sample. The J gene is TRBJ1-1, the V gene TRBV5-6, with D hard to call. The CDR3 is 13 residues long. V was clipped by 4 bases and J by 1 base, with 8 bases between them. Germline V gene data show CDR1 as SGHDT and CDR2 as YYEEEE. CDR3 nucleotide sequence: TGTGCCAGCAGCCTGGGAGGGAACACTGAAGCTTTCTTT. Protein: CASSLGGNTEAFF.

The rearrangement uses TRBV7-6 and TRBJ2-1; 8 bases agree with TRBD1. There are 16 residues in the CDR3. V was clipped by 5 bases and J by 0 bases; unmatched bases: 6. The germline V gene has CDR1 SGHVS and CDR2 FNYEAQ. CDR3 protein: CASSPRQGSSYNEQFF. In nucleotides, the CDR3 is TGTGCCAGCAGCCCGAGACAGGGGAGCTCCTACAATGAGCAGTTCTTC. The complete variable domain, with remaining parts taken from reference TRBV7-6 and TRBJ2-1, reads GAGVSQSPRYKVTKRGQDVALRCDPISGHVSLYWYRQALGQGPEFLTYFNYEAQQDKSGLPNDRFSAERPEGSISTLTIQRTEQRDSAMYRCASSPRQGSSYNEQFFGPGTRLTVL.

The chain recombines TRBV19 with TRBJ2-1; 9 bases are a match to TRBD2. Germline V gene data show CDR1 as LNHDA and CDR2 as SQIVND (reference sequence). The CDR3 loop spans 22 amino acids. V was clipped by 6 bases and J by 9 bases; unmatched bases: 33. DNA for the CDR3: TGTGCCAGTAGCGTCCAGAGAAGTTCCGGGACTAGCAAAGGCGGGGGGTTCGGTGAGCAGTTCTTC. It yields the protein CASSVQRSSGTSKGGGFGEQFF.

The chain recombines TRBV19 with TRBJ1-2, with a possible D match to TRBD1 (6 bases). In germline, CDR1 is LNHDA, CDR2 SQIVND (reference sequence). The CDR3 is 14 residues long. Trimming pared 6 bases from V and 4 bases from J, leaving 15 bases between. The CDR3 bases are TGTGCCAGTAGCCAAGGACAGACTTTCTATGGCTACACCTTC. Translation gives CASSQGQTFYGYTF.

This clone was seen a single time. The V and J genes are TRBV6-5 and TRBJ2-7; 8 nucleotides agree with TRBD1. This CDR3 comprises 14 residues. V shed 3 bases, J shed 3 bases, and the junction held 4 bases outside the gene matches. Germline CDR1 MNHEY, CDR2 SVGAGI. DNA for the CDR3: TGTGCCAGCAGTTATAGAGGACAGGGCTACGAGCAGTACTTC. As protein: CASSYRGQGYEQYF.

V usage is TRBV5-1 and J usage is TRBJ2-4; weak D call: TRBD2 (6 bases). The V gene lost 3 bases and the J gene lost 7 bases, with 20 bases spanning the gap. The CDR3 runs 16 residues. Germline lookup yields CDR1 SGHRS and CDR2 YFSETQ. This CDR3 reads CASSSGSRESGNIQYF. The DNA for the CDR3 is TGCGCCAGCAGCTCGGGGTCGCGGGAAAGTGGGAACATTCAGTACTTC.

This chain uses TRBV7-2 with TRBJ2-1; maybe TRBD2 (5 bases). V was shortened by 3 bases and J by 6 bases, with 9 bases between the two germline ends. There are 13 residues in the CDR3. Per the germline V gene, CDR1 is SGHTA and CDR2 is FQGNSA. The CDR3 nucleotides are TGTGCCAGCAGCTTCGCCCGGGGCAATGAGCAGTTCTTC. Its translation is CASSFARGNEQFF.

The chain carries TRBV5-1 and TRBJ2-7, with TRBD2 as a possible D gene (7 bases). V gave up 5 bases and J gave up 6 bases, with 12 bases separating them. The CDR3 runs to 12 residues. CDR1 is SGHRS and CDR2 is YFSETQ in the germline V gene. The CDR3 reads CASSTGGSEQYF. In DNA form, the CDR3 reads TGCGCCAGCAGTACGGGGGGCTCCGAGCAGTACTTC.

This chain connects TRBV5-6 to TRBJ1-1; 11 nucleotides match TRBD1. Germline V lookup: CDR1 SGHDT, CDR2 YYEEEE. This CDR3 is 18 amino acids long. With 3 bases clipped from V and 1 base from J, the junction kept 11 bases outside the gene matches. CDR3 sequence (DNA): TGTGCCAGCAGCTCGATTCCGGGACAGGGGGTTCCGAACACTGAAGCTTTCTTT. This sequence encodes CASSSIPGQGVPNTEAFF.

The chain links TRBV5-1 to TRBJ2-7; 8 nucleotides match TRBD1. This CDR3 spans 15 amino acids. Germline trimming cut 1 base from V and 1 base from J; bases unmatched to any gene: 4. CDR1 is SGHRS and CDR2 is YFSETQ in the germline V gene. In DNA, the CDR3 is TGCGCCAGCAGCTTGACCGGGACAGGATCCTACGAGCAGTACTTC. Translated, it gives CASSLTGTGSYEQYF.

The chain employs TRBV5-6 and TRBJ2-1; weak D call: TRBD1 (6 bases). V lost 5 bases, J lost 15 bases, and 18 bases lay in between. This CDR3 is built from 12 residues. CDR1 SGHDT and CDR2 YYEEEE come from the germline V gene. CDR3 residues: CASSIAGTQGFF. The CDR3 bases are TGTGCCAGCAGTATCGCCGGGACACAAGGGTTCTTC.

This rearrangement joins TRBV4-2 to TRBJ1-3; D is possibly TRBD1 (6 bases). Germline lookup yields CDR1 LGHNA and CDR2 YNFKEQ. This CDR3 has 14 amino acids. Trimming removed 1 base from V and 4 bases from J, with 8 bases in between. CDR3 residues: CASSQADSGNTIYF. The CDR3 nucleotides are TGTGCCAGCAGCCAAGCGGACAGCGGAAACACCATATATTTT.

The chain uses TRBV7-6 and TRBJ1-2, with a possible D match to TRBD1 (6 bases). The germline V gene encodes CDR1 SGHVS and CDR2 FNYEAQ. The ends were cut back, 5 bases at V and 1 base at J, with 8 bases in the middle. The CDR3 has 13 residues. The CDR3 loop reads CASSTDSNYGYTF. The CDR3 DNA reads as TGTGCCAGCAGCACGGACAGTAACTATGGCTACACCTTC.